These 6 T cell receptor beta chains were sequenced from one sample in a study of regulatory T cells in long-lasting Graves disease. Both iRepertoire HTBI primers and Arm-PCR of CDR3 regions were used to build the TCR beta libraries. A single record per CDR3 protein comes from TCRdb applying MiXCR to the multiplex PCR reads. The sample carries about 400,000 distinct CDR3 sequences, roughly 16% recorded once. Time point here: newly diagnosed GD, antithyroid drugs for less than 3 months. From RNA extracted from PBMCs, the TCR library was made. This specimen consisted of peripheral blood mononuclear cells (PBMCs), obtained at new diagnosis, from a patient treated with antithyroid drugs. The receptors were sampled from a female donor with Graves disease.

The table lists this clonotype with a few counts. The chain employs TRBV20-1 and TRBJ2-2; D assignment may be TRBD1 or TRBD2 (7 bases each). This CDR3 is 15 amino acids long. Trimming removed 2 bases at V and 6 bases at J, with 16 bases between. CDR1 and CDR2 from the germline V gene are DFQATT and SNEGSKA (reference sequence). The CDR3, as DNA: TGCAGTGCTAGACAGGGGGGGGTGGGGTCCGGGGAGCTGTTTTTT. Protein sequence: CSARQGGVGSGELFF.

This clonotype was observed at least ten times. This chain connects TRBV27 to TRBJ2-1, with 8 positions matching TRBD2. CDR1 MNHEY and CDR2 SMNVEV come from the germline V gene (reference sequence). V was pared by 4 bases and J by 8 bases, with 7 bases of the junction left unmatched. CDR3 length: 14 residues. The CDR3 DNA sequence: TGTGCCAGCAGTTCCCGGGAGGGCCTCGATGAGCAGTTCTTC. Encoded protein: CASSSREGLDEQFF.

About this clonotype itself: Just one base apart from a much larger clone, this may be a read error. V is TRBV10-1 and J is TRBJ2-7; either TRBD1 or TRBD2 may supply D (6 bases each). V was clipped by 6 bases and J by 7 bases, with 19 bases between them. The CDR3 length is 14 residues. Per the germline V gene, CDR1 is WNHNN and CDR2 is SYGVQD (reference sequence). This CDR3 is CASSPGGSPREQYF. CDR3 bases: TGCGCCAGCAGCCCCGGGGGCTCACCTAGAGAGCAGTACTTC.

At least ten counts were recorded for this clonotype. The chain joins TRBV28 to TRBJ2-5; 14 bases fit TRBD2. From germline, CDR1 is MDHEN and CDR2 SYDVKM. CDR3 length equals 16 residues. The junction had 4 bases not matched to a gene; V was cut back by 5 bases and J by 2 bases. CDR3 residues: CASSLGLAGAQETQYF. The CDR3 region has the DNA TGTGCCAGCAGTCTGGGACTAGCGGGAGCTCAAGAGACCCAGTACTTC. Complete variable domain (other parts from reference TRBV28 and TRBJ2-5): DVKVTQSSRYLVKRTGEKVFLECVQDMDHENMFWYRQDPGLGLRLIYFSYDVKMKEKGDIPEGYSVSREKKERFSLILESASTNQTSMYLCASSLGLAGAQETQYFGPGTRLLVL.

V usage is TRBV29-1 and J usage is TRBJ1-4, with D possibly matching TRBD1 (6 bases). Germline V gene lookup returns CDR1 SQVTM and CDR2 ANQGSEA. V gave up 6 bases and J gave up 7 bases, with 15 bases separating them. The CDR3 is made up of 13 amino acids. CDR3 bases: TGCAGCGTCGGAGGGGGTTCCGGTGAAAAACTGTTTTTT. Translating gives CSVGGGSGEKLFF.

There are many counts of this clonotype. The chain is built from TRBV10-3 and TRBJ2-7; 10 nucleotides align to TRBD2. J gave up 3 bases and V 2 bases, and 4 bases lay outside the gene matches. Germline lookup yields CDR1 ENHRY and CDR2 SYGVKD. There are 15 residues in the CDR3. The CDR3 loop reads CAISEEREGLYEQYF. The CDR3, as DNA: TGTGCCATCAGTGAGGAGCGGGAGGGCCTCTACGAGCAGTACTTC.